This TCR beta chain was captured in a study of cytomegalovirus exposure and HLA in healthy donors. About the study: The study placed over 65% of its approximately 400 genotyped donors in the Caucasian-associated ancestry cluster. Whole-study results and caveats: A few CMV-associated chains proved CMV antigen-specific in vitro. An analysis was carried out later, and it reportedly showed fewer N-insertions in an Asian-associated ancestry cluster than the approximately 660-donor mean.

Researchers ran the PCR with 60 Vbeta and 13 Jbeta primers. Sequenced by immunoSEQ multiplex PCR; TCRdb stores in-frame clones only, minus some. The sample carries around 150,000 clones, over 80% recorded once. The donors gave bone marrow, and they were healthy. Germline V gives CDR1 SEHNR, CDR2 FQNEAQ (reference sequence). The CDR3 loop spans 15 amino acids. As regards this clone: Its antigen is unidentified. The junction and the germline gene differ at one end; a read error may be behind it.

The receptor was isolated from a woman aged 18 to 35 in good health and CMV-seronegative. Sample: PBMCs. The genes are TRBV7-9 and TRBJ2-7, with D maybe TRBD2 (6 bases). Here the CDR3 reads CSSSLSRGISYEQYF. The CDR3 nucleotides are TGTTCCAGCAGCTTGAGTCGGGGGATCTCCTACGAGCAGTACTTC.